This is a list of T cell receptor beta chains from one sample in a study of T cells in tuberculosis. Assay: immunoSEQ multiplex PCR; the TCRdb copy retains only in-frame clones and omits some. In the table there are about 43,000 clones, around 94% of which are singletons. Input material: PBMCs. The source of these receptors is a donor aged 10-29 years with latent tuberculosis or without tuberculosis infection. Some clones in this sample may be carry-over from other donors' samples. The CDR3 runs from the conserved cysteine through the conserved F or W. Fields, in order: CDR3 DNA, CDR3 protein, J gene, V gene, D gene, clone size. A D gene is named only where the DNA matches it firmly. Rows may omit the clone size; those that give it use once, few, many or a size class.

TGTGCCAGCACAAGGACAGGGTGGATCTCTGAAGCTTTCTTT,CASTRTGWISEAFF,TRBJ1-1,TRBV28,TRBD1,.
TGTGCCTGGAGTGTACTCGCGGCCCTAGATGGCTACACCTTC,CAWSVLAALDGYTF,TRBJ1-2,TRBV30,.,.
TGTGCCGGACGGTCCGGGACAGATTACACCGGGGAGCTGTTTTTT,CAGRSGTDYTGELFF,TRBJ2-2,TRBV19,TRBD1,.
TGTGCCAGCAGCCCTTGGACAGGCGGTCCCTACGAGCAGTACTTC,CASSPWTGGPYEQYF,TRBJ2-7,TRBV28,TRBD1,.
TGCGCCAGCAGCCAAGTAGCGGGGGGGGGCACAGATACGCAGTATTTT,CASSQVAGGGTDTQYF,TRBJ2-3,TRBV4-3,TRBD2,.
TGTGCCAGCAGCTCTAGCGGAGGGGACAATGAGCAGTTCTTC,CASSSSGGDNEQFF,TRBJ2-1,TRBV7-9,TRBD2,.
TGTGCCAGCAGCTTACTAGCGGGAGAAGCGGGCGGGGAGCTGTTTTTT,CASSLLAGEAGGELFF,TRBJ2-2,TRBV7-9,TRBD2,.
TGTGCCAGTAGTTCCGGGACAGTTAATGAAAAACTGTTTTTT,CASSSGTVNEKLFF,TRBJ1-4,TRBV19,TRBD1,.
TGTGCCAGCAGCTTAGACCCCGCGGATGAGCAGTTCTTC,CASSLDPADEQFF,TRBJ2-1,TRBV11-1,.,once
TGTGCCAGCAGTGGGACTAGCGCCGGGGAGCTGTTTTTT,CASSGTSAGELFF,TRBJ2-2,TRBV6-4,TRBD2,.
TGTGCCAGTATTCAAACAGGGGGTTACAATGAGCAGTTCTTC,CASIQTGGYNEQFF,TRBJ2-1,TRBV19,TRBD1,.
TGCGCCAGCAGCCAAGTCGCCAGGGCTTTGAACACCGGGGAGCTGTTTTTT,CASSQVARALNTGELFF,TRBJ2-2,TRBV4-3,.,.
TGCGCCAGCAGCCAAGGTCCGACCGGGGAGCTGTTTTTT,CASSQGPTGELFF,TRBJ2-2,TRBV4-3,.,.
TGCAGCGTTGAGTTGGTGGCTAGCGGAACTTACAATGAGCAGTTCTTC,CSVELVASGTYNEQFF,TRBJ2-1,TRBV29-1,TRBD2,.
TGTGCCAGTAGGTCGGTGGGCGGAGGATACGAGCAGTACTTC,CASRSVGGGYEQYF,TRBJ2-7,TRBV19,.,.